A selection of T cell receptor beta chains follows, all from one sample in a study of shared clonotypes between healthy human individuals. Generated by immunoSEQ multiplex PCR, the TCRdb table keeps only in-frame clones and is missing some. The table lists about 2 million clones, less than 95% of them singletons. Sequencing used naive CD8+ T cells sorted from blood. All receptors derive from a man younger than 35 in good health. CDR3s include the opening cysteine and the closing phenylalanine or tryptophan. D genes are given only for firm matches. Rows give clone size only sometimes, using once, few, many, or a class for an expanded clone.

TRBV2	-	TRBJ1-5	-	CASSEVGYQPQHF	TGTGCCAGCAGTGAAGTGGGGTATCAGCCCCAGCATTTT
TRBV5-5	-	TRBJ1-2	-	CASSLAGYGYTF	TGTGCCAGCAGCTTGGCCGGGTATGGCTACACCTTC
TRBV29-1	once	TRBJ2-7	-	CSVLGAGREQYF	TGCAGCGTCTTAGGCGCAGGGAGGGAGCAGTACTTC
TRBV6-5	-	TRBJ2-3	-	CASSRRDSYTQYF	TGTGCCAGCAGCCGACGGGACTCATATACGCAGTATTTT
TRBV14	-	TRBJ2-1	TRBD2	CASSPLAEDLYNEQFF	TGTGCCAGCAGCCCCCTAGCGGAAGATCTCTACAATGAGCAGTTCTTC
TRBV7-2	-	TRBJ1-2	TRBD1	CASSLGTGVRGYTF	TGTGCCAGCAGCTTAGGGACAGGGGTCCGTGGCTACACCTTC
TRBV28	-	TRBJ1-4	-	CASNSRQATNEKLFF	TGTGCCAGCAATTCCCGACAAGCAACTAATGAAAAACTGTTTTTT
TRBV7-9	-	TRBJ2-7	-	CASSPGAGEQYF	TGTGCCAGCAGCCCGGGGGCCGGGGAGCAGTACTTC
TRBV30	-	TRBJ2-1	TRBD2	CAWTSGGPDEQFF	TGTGCCTGGACTAGCGGGGGGCCCGATGAGCAGTTCTTC
TRBV12-5	-	TRBJ2-7	-	CASGFAISSYEQYF	TGTGCTAGTGGTTTCGCGATTAGCTCCTACGAGCAGTACTTC
TRBV11-2	once	TRBJ2-7	-	CASSLVPVGGYEQYF	TGTGCCAGCAGCTTAGTCCCCGTGGGAGGTTACGAGCAGTACTTC
TRBV11-3	-	TRBJ1-2	TRBD1	CASSLLLDRGNYGYTF	TGTGCCAGCAGCTTACTTCTAGACAGGGGGAACTATGGCTACACCTTC
TRBV6-1	-	TRBJ2-3	-	CASSVRTDSTDTQYF	TGTGCCAGCAGTGTTAGAACAGACAGCACAGATACGCAGTATTTT
TRBV4-1	-	TRBJ2-1	-	CASSQGTGEGNEQFF	TGCGCCAGCAGCCAAGGAACGGGAGAGGGCAATGAGCAGTTCTTC
TRBV7-6	-	TRBJ2-2	TRBD2	CASSLALAGGITGELFF	TGTGCCAGCAGCTTAGCCCTAGCGGGAGGAATTACCGGGGAGCTGTTTTTT